The 27 T cell receptor beta chains below all came from one sample that was sequenced in a study of T cell therapy after organ transplantation. No antigen has been assigned to these receptors. Using immunoSEQ multiplex PCR, the repertoire was profiled, and TCRdb retains in-frame clones only, with some absent. The profile shows some 47,000 clones, less than 95% of them singletons. Source: CD8+ T cells from blood, taken before autologous CMV-specific T cell therapy. The receptors were sampled from a human patient who had received a solid organ transplant and had CMV disease.

The J gene is TRBJ2-3, the V gene TRBV7-2; TRBD1 matches 7 bases. This CDR3 comprises 16 residues. Germline CDR1 reads SGHTA; CDR2 reads FQGNSA. Trimming removed 1 base from V and 2 bases from J; junction bases left unmatched: 6. CDR3 amino acids: CASSLGTGLFTDTQYF. DNA of the CDR3: TGTGCCAGCAGCTTAGGGACAGGCCTATTCACAGATACGCAGTATTTT.

This clone was recorded once. The rearrangement joins TRBV19 to TRBJ2-7; maybe TRBD2 (6 bases). CDR1 is LNHDA and CDR2 is SQIVND in the germline V gene (reference sequence). CDR3 length: 16 residues. The V and J ends lost 3 bases and 1 base respectively, with 16 bases between them. The CDR3 reads CASSIDREEGSYEQYF. The DNA for the CDR3 is TGTGCCAGTAGTATCGACCGTGAGGAGGGATCCTACGAGCAGTACTTC.

The V call is TRBV27, the J call TRBJ2-5; 7 bases agree with TRBD2. The CDR3 runs 16 residues. From germline, CDR1 is MNHEY and CDR2 SMNVEV (reference sequence). V trimming: 0 bases; J trimming: 1 base; junction bases outside the gene matches: 5. CDR3 loop: CASSLSAGDSQETQYF. The CDR3 nucleotides read TGTGCCAGCAGTTTATCGGCGGGGGATAGCCAAGAGACCCAGTACTTC.

This chain links TRBV13 with TRBJ1-6, with D possibly being TRBD1 (5 bases). Per germline, CDR1 PRHDT and CDR2 FYEKMQ (reference sequence). The V and J ends lost 6 bases and 12 bases respectively, with 18 bases between them. The CDR3 runs 14 residues. Written as DNA, the CDR3 is TGTGCCAGCAGTTTCGGGACGATGCGTCGACCCCTCCACTTT. This codes for CASSFGTMRRPLHF.

V and J are TRBV4-1 and TRBJ1-3; 8 bases agree with TRBD1. Germline V gene data show CDR1 as MGHRA and CDR2 as YSYEKL. Germline trimming cut 1 base from V and 2 bases from J; bases unmatched to any gene: 1. The CDR3 has 15 residues. As DNA, the CDR3 is TGCGCCAGCAGCCAAGCGGACAGGGCTGGAAACACCATATATTTT. Encoded protein: CASSQADRAGNTIYF.

This chain uses TRBV27 with TRBJ2-7; TRBD1 might be the D (6 bases). The CDR3 has 12 residues. CDR1 and CDR2 from the germline V gene are MNHEY and SMNVEV (reference sequence). V gave up 6 bases and J gave up 4 bases, with 10 bases separating them. The CDR3 DNA sequence: TGTGCCAGCAGCAAGGACAGTTACGAGCAGTACTTC. Its protein product is CASSKDSYEQYF.

This chain connects TRBV20-1 to TRBJ1-2; D is unresolved. The germline gives CDR1 DFQATT, CDR2 SNEGSKA (reference sequence). The V end was cut by 3 bases, the J end by 4 bases, with 6 bases between. This CDR3 is built from 11 residues. The CDR3 is CSAREIYGYTF. Written as DNA, the CDR3 is TGCAGTGCTAGGGAGATCTATGGCTACACCTTC.

V is TRBV10-1 and J is TRBJ2-2; 7 nucleotides align to TRBD1. Trimming took 3 bases from V and 5 from J; bases not matched to a gene: 6. This CDR3 is 15 amino acids long. The germline V gene has CDR1 WNHNN and CDR2 SYGVQD (reference sequence). Here the CDR3 DNA reads TGCGCCAGCAGTGACAAGGGGGCAAGAACCGGGGAGCTGTTTTTT. This gives the protein CASSDKGARTGELFF.

The chain links TRBV4-3 to TRBJ1-1; D not resolved. V was shortened by 3 bases and J by 0 bases, with 11 bases between the two germline ends. The CDR3 is 15 amino acids. Germline V gene lookup returns CDR1 LGHNA and CDR2 YSLEER. The CDR3 nucleotides read TGCGCCAGCAGCCATGCGGAAAACTTGAACACTGAAGCTTTCTTT. Translating it yields CASSHAENLNTEAFF.

This chain uses TRBV4-2 with TRBJ2-3; 8 nucleotides align to TRBD1. The CDR3 is made up of 16 amino acids. V shed 4 bases and J 0 bases; nucleotides not matched to a gene: 6. CDR1 LGHNA and CDR2 YNFKEQ come from the germline V gene. The CDR3 DNA is TGTGCCAGCAGCCCCTGGCAGGGGGCGAGCACAGATACGCAGTATTTT. It translates to CASSPWQGASTDTQYF.

The rearrangement uses TRBV29-1 and TRBJ1-1; perhaps TRBD1 as D (5 bases). The CDR3 loop spans 13 amino acids. The V end lost 4 bases, the J end lost 4 bases, and 13 bases lay between the germline ends. CDR1 is SQVTM, CDR2 ANQGSEA, per germline. CDR3 sequence reads: CSVVERGRTEAFF. The CDR3 region has the DNA TGCAGCGTTGTGGAAAGGGGCCGCACTGAAGCTTTCTTT.

V gene TRBV27 combines with J gene TRBJ2-3; TRBD2 is a possible D gene (5 bases). CDR1 is MNHEY and CDR2 is SMNVEV in the germline V gene (reference sequence). The V end lost 3 bases, the J end lost 3 bases, and 16 bases lay between the germline ends. The CDR3 has 16 amino acids. CDR3 protein: CASSFSHGDKTDTQYF. CDR3 bases: TGTGCCAGCAGTTTTTCGCACGGGGATAAGACAGATACGCAGTATTTT.

This sequence joins TRBV27 and TRBJ1-1; D is unclear. This CDR3 spans 12 amino acids. Trimming shortened V by 8 bases and J by 0 bases, and 7 bases separated the two germline ends. The V gene's germline CDR1 is MNHEY and CDR2 SMNVEV (reference sequence). CDR3: CASGWMNTEAFF. The CDR3, as DNA: TGTGCCAGCGGATGGATGAACACTGAAGCTTTCTTT.

This chain uses TRBV11-2 with TRBJ2-7; maybe TRBD2 (6 bases). V lost 3 bases, J lost 2 bases, and 8 bases lay in between. Germline-derived CDR1 and CDR2 are SGHAT and FQNNGV. The CDR3 contains 13 residues. The CDR3 loop reads CASSFGSPYEQYF. CDR3 DNA sequence: TGTGCCAGCAGCTTCGGGAGCCCCTACGAGCAGTACTTC.

V and J are TRBV5-8 and TRBJ1-1; D is possibly TRBD1 (5 bases). The V and J ends lost 0 bases and 5 bases respectively, with 20 bases between them. CDR1 and CDR2 from the germline V gene are SGHTS and YDEGEE. This CDR3 is built from 17 residues. This CDR3 is CASSLGGYQMTVTEAFF. The CDR3 DNA is TGTGCCAGCAGCTTGGGGGGCTATCAGATGACGGTAACTGAAGCTTTCTTT.

This chain uses TRBV25-1 with TRBJ2-5; D tentatively fits TRBD1 or TRBD2 (7 bases each). With 1 base removed from V and 5 bases from J, the gap between germline ends came to 17 bases. This CDR3 has 16 residues. Germline-derived CDR1 and CDR2 are MGHDK and SYGVNS. CDR3 DNA sequence: TGTGCCAGCAGTGAATTTCGGGGCAGGGGGGGCGAGACCCAGTACTTC. It translates to CASSEFRGRGGETQYF.

The V call is TRBV4-2, the J call TRBJ2-7, with D perhaps TRBD1 (6 bases). Deletions cut 4 bases from V and 1 base from J, with 14 bases between. The CDR3 loop spans 15 amino acids. CDR1 is LGHNA, CDR2 YNFKEQ, per germline. CDR3 nucleotides: TGTGCCAGCAGCCCGCCATCTACAGGGTCCTACGAGCAGTACTTC. The encoded protein is CASSPPSTGSYEQYF.

This sequence joins TRBV27 and TRBJ1-5; D may be TRBD1 (5 bases). The germline V gene encodes CDR1 MNHEY and CDR2 SMNVEV (reference sequence). The V and J ends lost 6 bases and 2 bases respectively, with 17 bases between them. The CDR3 sequence is 16 residues long. The DNA for the CDR3 is TGTGCCAGCAGCCCTTCAGCGGGGGGGGGCAATCAGCCCCAGCATTTT. It encodes CASSPSAGGGNQPQHF.

The V gene is TRBV10-2, the J gene TRBJ2-7; D gene unclear. The CDR3 consists of 13 residues. The V end was cut by 6 bases, the J end by 4 bases, with 13 bases between. Germline CDR1 is WSHSY and CDR2 is SAAADI. This CDR3 reads CASRGLDGYEQYF. The CDR3 DNA reads TGCGCCAGCAGGGGCTTGGACGGGTACGAGCAGTACTTC.

The genes are TRBV7-9 and TRBJ1-1; a weak D match, TRBD1 (5 bases). CDR3 length: 14 amino acids. Germline CDR1 reads SEHNR; CDR2 reads FQNEAQ (reference sequence). V lost 7 bases to trimming and J lost 5 bases, with 17 bases between them. The CDR3 DNA sequence: TGTGCCAGCACCGTTGCGGGGGGTCAGACTGAAGCTTTCTTT. Its protein product is CASTVAGGQTEAFF.

The genes are TRBV5-6 and TRBJ2-3, with D perhaps matching TRBD1 or TRBD2 (6 bases each). V was clipped by 4 bases and J by 7 bases, with 22 bases between them. Germline V gene data show CDR1 as SGHDT and CDR2 as YYEEEE. CDR3 length: 16 residues. The CDR3: CASSALRGQGLYTQYF. CDR3 coding DNA: TGTGCCAGCAGCGCACTCCGGGGGCAGGGGTTGTATACGCAGTATTTT.

The chain links TRBV13 to TRBJ2-3; 14 nucleotides line up with TRBD2. Germline lookup yields CDR1 PRHDT and CDR2 FYEKMQ (reference sequence). The CDR3 totals 17 residues. With V trimmed by 3 bases and J by 3 bases, 5 bases remained unmatched. CDR3 in DNA: TGTGCCAGCAGCTTCAGGACTAGCGGGGGGCCTACAGATACGCAGTATTTT. Translation gives CASSFRTSGGPTDTQYF.

A single count supports this clone. At one boundary the junction diverges from the germline segment, which might be a read error. The chain couples TRBV7-7 to TRBJ2-7; D is uncertain. Germline assignment: CDR1 SSHAT and CDR2 FNYEAQ (reference sequence). The CDR3 spans 13 residues. Here the CDR3 reads CASSPPDSYEQYF. The CDR3 DNA is TGTGCTAGCAGCCCGCCCGACTCCTACGAGCAGTACTTC.

The genes are TRBV19 and TRBJ1-1; maybe TRBD1 (5 bases). The CDR3 length is 11 residues. Per germline, CDR1 LNHDA and CDR2 SQIVND (reference sequence). Trimming removed 7 bases from V and 7 bases from J, with 10 bases in between. CDR3 protein: CASTGAIEAFF. CDR3 nucleotides: TGTGCCAGTACCGGGGCTATTGAAGCTTTCTTT.

V and J are TRBV7-8 and TRBJ2-7; D remains ambiguous. This CDR3 contains 11 residues. Trimming removed 6 bases at V and 1 base at J, with 4 bases between. Germline-derived CDR1 and CDR2 are SGHVS and FQNEAQ. CDR3 residues: CASRGSYEQYF. The CDR3 nucleotides read TGTGCCAGCAGGGGATCCTACGAGCAGTACTTC.

The chain recombines TRBV19 with TRBJ1-5; no firm D call. CDR1 and CDR2 (germline): LNHDA, SQIVND (reference sequence). V was shortened by 7 bases and J by 6 bases, with 4 bases between the two germline ends. The CDR3 sequence is 10 residues long. Here the CDR3 DNA reads TGTGCCAGTATCGGTCAGCCCCAGCATTTT. Its protein product is CASIGQPQHF.

The V and J genes are TRBV6-5 and TRBJ2-7; 8 bases are shared with TRBD2. The V and J ends lost 1 base and 4 bases, in that order; junction bases with no gene match: 6. CDR1 is MNHEY, CDR2 SVGAGI, per germline. The CDR3 length is 15 residues. CDR3 DNA sequence: TGTGCCAGCAGTTACTTTAGCGGGAAGGTGTACGAGCAGTACTTC. Its translation is CASSYFSGKVYEQYF.